Presented here are 10 T cell receptor beta chains from one specimen sequenced in a study of blood T cell repertoires in COVID-19 (dated by TCRdb to the early 2020s). Receptor amplification or capture employed the immunoSEQ multiplex PCR assay. The immuneACCESS repertoire file appears here via TCRdb, limited to in-frame rearrangements. These files lack a portion of the clones; in checked studies, under half of the deficit traces to unresolved V genes, and the cause of the others is not known. For this sample the table gives about 340,000 clones, of which 88% were detected only once. The top ten clones comprise about 7.3% of the sample. The sample taken for sequencing was peripheral blood. The receptors originated from a woman in her seventies with COVID-19, enrolled during active disease.

V usage is TRBV9 and J usage is TRBJ1-2, with TRBD1 identical over 8 bases. Per the germline V gene, CDR1 is SGDLS and CDR2 is YYNGEE. V lost 3 bases, J lost 6 bases, and 7 bases stayed unmatched. CDR3 size: 14 residues. This CDR3 is CASSGDRGFDGYTF. The CDR3, as DNA: TGTGCCAGCAGCGGAGACAGGGGATTCGATGGCTACACCTTC. Using reference TRBV9 and TRBJ1-2 for the parts outside the CDR3, the full variable domain is DSGVTQTPKHLITATGQRVTLRCSPRSGDLSVYWYQQSLDQGLQFLIQYYNGEERAKGNILERFSAQQFPDLHSELNLSSLELGDSALYFCASSGDRGFDGYTFGSGTRLTVV.

This clone was counted many times. J is TRBJ1-4 and V is TRBV5-1; TRBD1 matches 8 bases. The V gene's germline CDR1 is SGHRS and CDR2 YFSETQ. The CDR3 is 19 residues long. V shed 4 bases, J shed 0 bases, and the junction held 14 bases outside the gene matches. CDR3 amino acids: CASSLSDRAVLATNEKLFF. The DNA for the CDR3 is TGCGCCAGCAGCCTCTCGGACAGGGCCGTATTAGCAACTAATGAAAAACTGTTTTTT.

The V call is TRBV7-2, the J call TRBJ1-1, with a possible D match to TRBD1 (6 bases). The CDR3 runs 13 residues. Trimming cost V 1 base and J 12 bases, with 15 bases left between them. From germline, CDR1 is SGHTA and CDR2 FQGNSA. CDR3: CASSLEAGHFTFF. The CDR3 DNA reads as TGTGCCAGCAGCTTAGAAGCGGGACATTTTACTTTCTTT.

This clone was observed a handful of times. This sequence joins TRBV29-1 and TRBJ2-7; 10 bases are a match to TRBD1. Germline trimming cut 6 bases from V and 1 base from J; bases unmatched to any gene: 9. Germline values: CDR1 SQVTM, CDR2 ANQGSEA. The CDR3 runs to 15 residues. The CDR3 reads CSVSLRDRGSYEQYF. DNA for the CDR3: TGCAGCGTCAGCCTCCGGGACAGGGGATCCTACGAGCAGTACTTC.

This sequence joins TRBV29-1 and TRBJ1-1; TRBD1 aligns across 10 bases. CDR3 length: 13 residues. The trim removed 6 bases at V and 5 bases at J, leaving 6 bases unmatched. Germline V lookup: CDR1 SQVTM, CDR2 ANQGSEA. This chain's CDR3 is CSVAGQGSTEAFF. CDR3 bases: TGCAGCGTGGCGGGACAGGGGAGTACTGAAGCTTTCTTT. Filled out from reference TRBV29-1 and TRBJ1-1, the complete variable domain reads SAVISQKPSRDICQRGTSLTIQCQVDSQVTMMFWYRQQPGQSLTLIATANQGSEATYESGFVIDKFPISRPNLTFSTLTVSNMSPEDSSIYLCSVAGQGSTEAFFGQGTRLTVV.

The V gene is TRBV19, the J gene TRBJ1-5; D unresolved. Germline assignment: CDR1 LNHDA and CDR2 SQIVND (reference sequence). Trimming removed 6 bases at V and 9 bases at J, with 15 bases between. This CDR3 has 13 residues. The CDR3 protein is CASSPSRDRPQHF. CDR3 nucleotide sequence: TGTGCCAGTAGCCCGTCGAGGGATCGGCCCCAGCATTTT.

This chain joins TRBV6-6 and TRBJ2-3, with TRBD2 identical over 9 bases. The CDR3 contains 15 residues. Germline trimming cut 6 bases from V and 0 bases from J; bases unmatched to any gene: 4. Germline V gene lookup returns CDR1 MNHNY and CDR2 SVGAGI (reference sequence). CDR3 DNA sequence: TGTGCCAGCAGGACACTAGCGGGTAGCACAGATACGCAGTATTTT. Translation: CASRTLAGSTDTQYF.

This sequence joins TRBV5-6 and TRBJ1-1, with TRBD1 matching over 8 bases. Per germline, CDR1 SGHDT and CDR2 YYEEEE. This CDR3 is built from 14 residues. Losses at the gene ends were 0 bases for V and 7 bases for J; bases not matched to a gene: 5. In nucleotides, the CDR3 is TGTGCCAGCAGCTTGGGACAGGGGAGGGTTGAAGCTTTCTTT. This encodes CASSLGQGRVEAFF.

The chain uses TRBV27 and TRBJ2-2; 10 positions agree with TRBD1. Trimming removed 7 bases from V and 3 bases from J; junction bases left unmatched: 8. The CDR3 contains 16 residues. The germline V gene encodes CDR1 MNHEY and CDR2 SMNVEV (reference sequence). The DNA of the CDR3 is TGTGCCAGCAACCCCTGGGGGACAGGGGACACCGGGGAGCTGTTTTTT. Translating gives CASNPWGTGDTGELFF.

V usage is TRBV5-1 and J usage is TRBJ1-2; perhaps TRBD1 as D (5 bases). CDR3 length: 12 amino acids. V gave up 4 bases and J gave up 6 bases, with 10 bases separating them. From germline, CDR1 is SGHRS and CDR2 YFSETQ. CDR3 DNA: TGCGCCAGCAGCGAGGGACTGAATGGCTACACCTTC. This translates into CASSEGLNGYTF.